A selection of T cell receptor beta chains follows, all from one sample in a study of T-cell reconstitution after alpha-beta-depleted transplantation in children. TCRdb reprocessed the PCR reads via MiXCR and lists one record per CDR3 protein. The repertoire holds 500,000 to 650,000 distinct CDR3 sequences, 10% to 15% seen once, with about 2.2% in the top ten. The sequenced sample was PBMCs, mostly from graft donor cells, obtained 360 days after TCRalphabeta/CD19-depleted stem cell transplant. The receptors stem from a male patient under 18 who had a stem cell transplant for acute myeloid leukemia, so the T cells may come from the graft donor. The CDR3 runs from the conserved cysteine through the conserved F or W. The order of the fields is D gene, J gene, V gene, clone size, CDR3 DNA, CDR3 protein. The D gene is left open where the match is weak. A row's size may be missing; if present it is once, few, many or a size class.

d_call: .
j_call: TRBJ2-5
v_call: TRBV6-1
clone_size: .
cdr3_nt: TGTGCCAGCAGCCCGCCGCTGAGGGAATTGGGGCAAGAGACCCAGTACTTC
cdr3_aa: CASSPPLRELGQETQYF

d_call: .
j_call: TRBJ2-3
v_call: TRBV4-3
clone_size: many
cdr3_nt: TGCGCCAGCAGCCCCTCGACTCCGACGAGGGATACGCAGTATTTT
cdr3_aa: CASSPSTPTRDTQYF

d_call: TRBD2
j_call: TRBJ2-1
v_call: TRBV30
clone_size: .
cdr3_nt: TGTGCCTGGAGTGTAGGGACTAGCGGCAATGAGCAGTTCTTC
cdr3_aa: CAWSVGTSGNEQFF

d_call: .
j_call: TRBJ2-7
v_call: TRBV27
clone_size: .
cdr3_nt: TGTGCCAGCAGTTTTCAACCTAGCTCCTACGAGCAGTACTTC
cdr3_aa: CASSFQPSSYEQYF

d_call: TRBD2
j_call: TRBJ2-1
v_call: TRBV6-2/TRBV6-3
clone_size: .
cdr3_nt: TGTGCCAGCAGTTTCTTCTCCGGGACTAGCGCCTACAATGAGCAGTTCTTC
cdr3_aa: CASSFFSGTSAYNEQFF

d_call: TRBD2
j_call: TRBJ2-1
v_call: TRBV6-1
clone_size: .
cdr3_nt: TGTGCCAGCAGGCCACTAGCGGGAGGGCCCCGCAATGAGCAGTTCTTC
cdr3_aa: CASRPLAGGPRNEQFF

d_call: .
j_call: TRBJ2-3
v_call: TRBV6-2/TRBV6-3
clone_size: few
cdr3_nt: TGTGCCAGCAGTTTACTCCCGTCAGTGGGTGATACGCAGTATTTT
cdr3_aa: CASSLLPSVGDTQYF

d_call: .
j_call: TRBJ2-7
v_call: TRBV25-1
clone_size: few
cdr3_nt: TGTGCCAGCAGTGAACAGGGTAGCAACGAGCAGTACTTC
cdr3_aa: CASSEQGSNEQYF

d_call: TRBD2
j_call: TRBJ2-4
v_call: TRBV12-3/TRBV12-4
clone_size: few
cdr3_nt: TGTGCCAGCAGTTACCTGACTAGCGGGAGGACCAAAAACATTCAGTACTTC
cdr3_aa: CASSYLTSGRTKNIQYF

d_call: TRBD1
j_call: TRBJ2-7
v_call: TRBV7-8
clone_size: many
cdr3_nt: TGTGCCAGCAGCTTGCTCCGGGGACAGGGGGCTTCCTACGAGCAGTACTTC
cdr3_aa: CASSLLRGQGASYEQYF

d_call: .
j_call: TRBJ2-3
v_call: TRBV29-1
clone_size: many
cdr3_nt: TGCAGCGTTGACAGGGTGGGCACAGATACGCAGTATTTT
cdr3_aa: CSVDRVGTDTQYF

d_call: .
j_call: TRBJ1-1
v_call: TRBV7-9
clone_size: many
cdr3_nt: TGTGCCAGCAGCCTGGGCAGGGTGGAAGGCACTGAAGCTTTCTTT
cdr3_aa: CASSLGRVEGTEAFF

d_call: .
j_call: TRBJ2-7
v_call: TRBV28
clone_size: .
cdr3_nt: TGTGCCAGCAGTTCCACCGCTCGCCTGGGGAGAACCTACGAGCAGTACTTC
cdr3_aa: CASSSTARLGRTYEQYF

d_call: .
j_call: TRBJ2-1
v_call: TRBV28
clone_size: few
cdr3_nt: TGTGCCAGCAGTCAGGGGGGTTATTCTGAGCAGTTCTTC
cdr3_aa: CASSQGGYSEQFF

d_call: TRBD1
j_call: TRBJ1-1
v_call: TRBV20-1
clone_size: .
cdr3_nt: TGCAGTGGAGCCAGGGGGCCGAACACTGAAGCTTTCTTT
cdr3_aa: CSGARGPNTEAFF

d_call: TRBD1
j_call: TRBJ2-3
v_call: TRBV18
clone_size: .
cdr3_nt: TGTGCCGGCTCAGCACGGACAGGGGTAACAGATACGCAGTATTTT
cdr3_aa: CAGSARTGVTDTQYF

d_call: TRBD1
j_call: TRBJ2-6
v_call: TRBV27
clone_size: .
cdr3_nt: TGTGCCAGCAGCCCCCAGAGGACAGGGACCATGGGTGGGGCCAACGTCCTGACTTTC
cdr3_aa: CASSPQRTGTMGGANVLTF

d_call: .
j_call: TRBJ1-1
v_call: TRBV11-2
clone_size: .
cdr3_nt: TGTGCCAGCACCTTGGGGGGCGGGAGTTCTCGGGCAATGAACACTGAAGCTTTCTTT
cdr3_aa: CASTLGGGSSRAMNTEAFF

d_call: TRBD2
j_call: TRBJ2-1
v_call: TRBV7-6
clone_size: few
cdr3_nt: TGTGCCAGCAGCTTAAAAGCGGGCGGGAGCTCCTACAATGAGCAGTTCTTC
cdr3_aa: CASSLKAGGSSYNEQFF

d_call: TRBD1
j_call: TRBJ1-1
v_call: TRBV9
clone_size: few
cdr3_nt: TGTGCCAGCAGCGTAGTGGTGACAGGGGGCACTGAAGCTTTCTTT
cdr3_aa: CASSVVVTGGTEAFF

d_call: .
j_call: TRBJ1-2
v_call: TRBV6-9
clone_size: .
cdr3_nt: TGCAATATACGGGGTATCGGGTATGGCTACACCTTC
cdr3_aa: CNIRGIGYGYTF

d_call: TRBD1
j_call: TRBJ2-2
v_call: TRBV18
clone_size: .
cdr3_nt: TGTGCCAGCTCACCTGAAACAGGGGGCACCGGGGAGCTGTTTTTT
cdr3_aa: CASSPETGGTGELFF

d_call: TRBD1
j_call: TRBJ1-1
v_call: TRBV29-1
clone_size: few
cdr3_nt: TGCAGCGTTAAGGGGGCTAGGACTGAAGCTTTCTTT
cdr3_aa: CSVKGARTEAFF

d_call: .
j_call: TRBJ2-7
v_call: TRBV29-1
clone_size: few
cdr3_nt: TGCAGCGTTGTTGGACGTCAAATCCCCTACGAGCAGTACTTC
cdr3_aa: CSVVGRQIPYEQYF

d_call: .
j_call: TRBJ2-5
v_call: TRBV24-1
clone_size: .
cdr3_nt: TGTGCCACCAGTGATAGGGGGGGCCTTCGTGAGACCCAGTACTTC
cdr3_aa: CATSDRGGLRETQYF

d_call: TRBD1
j_call: TRBJ1-6
v_call: TRBV6-1
clone_size: .
cdr3_nt: TGTGCCAGCAGATCCCTCCTTGGACAGGGGGGTTATAATTCACCCCTCCACTTT
cdr3_aa: CASRSLLGQGGYNSPLHF

d_call: .
j_call: TRBJ2-3
v_call: TRBV7-2
clone_size: .
cdr3_nt: TGTGCCAGCAGCTTAAGTCTCCTGGGCTACGGGGATACGCAGTATTTT
cdr3_aa: CASSLSLLGYGDTQYF

d_call: .
j_call: TRBJ1-1
v_call: TRBV20-1
clone_size: .
cdr3_nt: TGCAGTGCTAGAGTCGGGGGGGCGTTAGGCACTGAAGCTTTCTTT
cdr3_aa: CSARVGGALGTEAFF

d_call: .
j_call: TRBJ1-3
v_call: TRBV12-3/TRBV12-4
clone_size: few
cdr3_nt: TGTGCCAGCAGTTTATCTAGCCCATTCTCTGGAAACACCATATATTTT
cdr3_aa: CASSLSSPFSGNTIYF

d_call: .
j_call: TRBJ2-2
v_call: TRBV4-2
clone_size: .
cdr3_nt: TGTGCCAGCCGCCGACTTCGTCAGACCGGGGAGCTGTTTTTT
cdr3_aa: CASRRLRQTGELFF

d_call: .
j_call: TRBJ2-7
v_call: TRBV20-1
clone_size: few
cdr3_nt: TGCAGTGCTAGAGGGGCTAGAAGGGTATACGAGCAGTACTTC
cdr3_aa: CSARGARRVYEQYF

d_call: TRBD2
j_call: TRBJ2-3
v_call: TRBV28
clone_size: .
cdr3_nt: TGTGCCAGCAGTTTGGGGAAGCTAGCGGGAGGAGGGACAGATACGCAGTATTTT
cdr3_aa: CASSLGKLAGGGTDTQYF

d_call: .
j_call: TRBJ2-6
v_call: TRBV7-9
clone_size: .
cdr3_nt: TGTGCCAGCGTCGACAGGGAGGATGGGGCCAACGTCCTGACTTTC
cdr3_aa: CASVDREDGANVLTF

d_call: TRBD2
j_call: TRBJ2-1
v_call: TRBV28
clone_size: few
cdr3_nt: TGTGCCAGCAGTTTCGGACGGGGGGCGGGAGGGTTCAATGAGCAGTTCTTC
cdr3_aa: CASSFGRGAGGFNEQFF

d_call: .
j_call: TRBJ2-1
v_call: TRBV5-4
clone_size: .
cdr3_nt: TGTGCCAGCAGCTTGGGGCGGGTTTGGAAGGAGAGCTCCTACAATGAGCAGTTCTTC
cdr3_aa: CASSLGRVWKESSYNEQFF

d_call: TRBD2
j_call: TRBJ2-7
v_call: TRBV25-1
clone_size: .
cdr3_nt: TGTGCCAGCAGTGAACAACTAGCGGGAGGGGGGAGCTACGAGCAGTACTTC
cdr3_aa: CASSEQLAGGGSYEQYF

d_call: .
j_call: TRBJ2-2
v_call: TRBV12-3/TRBV12-4
clone_size: many
cdr3_nt: TGTGCCAGCAGTTTGTTCGCCGGGGAGCTGTTTTTT
cdr3_aa: CASSLFAGELFF

d_call: TRBD2
j_call: TRBJ2-3
v_call: TRBV29-1
clone_size: .
cdr3_nt: TGCAGCACTAAGCGGGAGGGGGTCACAGATACGCAGTATTTT
cdr3_aa: CSTKREGVTDTQYF

d_call: .
j_call: TRBJ2-6
v_call: TRBV18
clone_size: .
cdr3_nt: TGTGCCAGCTCACCATCCCGCGGTTCTGGGGCCAACGTCCTGACTTTC
cdr3_aa: CASSPSRGSGANVLTF

d_call: TRBD1
j_call: TRBJ1-1
v_call: TRBV7-9
clone_size: few
cdr3_nt: TGTGCCAGCAGCTCCGAGACAGGGGGCACTGAAGCTTTCTTT
cdr3_aa: CASSSETGGTEAFF

d_call: .
j_call: TRBJ2-2
v_call: TRBV7-9
clone_size: .
cdr3_nt: TGTGCCAGCAGCTTAGCGTGGGGAGTGAACACCGGGGAGCTGTTTTTT
cdr3_aa: CASSLAWGVNTGELFF

d_call: .
j_call: TRBJ2-7
v_call: TRBV29-1
clone_size: few
cdr3_nt: TGCAGCGTTGGGCCGACGAGCTCCTACGAGCAGTACTTC
cdr3_aa: CSVGPTSSYEQYF

d_call: TRBD2
j_call: TRBJ2-5
v_call: TRBV6-1
clone_size: .
cdr3_nt: TGTGCCAGCATGGTCCTAGCGGGAGGAAGAGAGACCCAGTACTTC
cdr3_aa: CASMVLAGGRETQYF

d_call: .
j_call: TRBJ2-1
v_call: TRBV18
clone_size: many
cdr3_nt: TGTGCCAGCTCACCCACCGCCTCCGTGGTTGGGGATGAGCAGTTCTTC
cdr3_aa: CASSPTASVVGDEQFF

d_call: .
j_call: TRBJ2-7
v_call: TRBV18
clone_size: many
cdr3_nt: TGTGCCAGCTCACTCGTTACTAGTTTTCTCTACGAGCAGTACTTC
cdr3_aa: CASSLVTSFLYEQYF

d_call: .
j_call: TRBJ2-1
v_call: TRBV6-4
clone_size: few
cdr3_nt: TGTGCCGGATTTTTAGCGGCCAGCTCCTACAATGAGCAGTTCTTC
cdr3_aa: CAGFLAASSYNEQFF

d_call: .
j_call: TRBJ1-5
v_call: TRBV6-2/TRBV6-3
clone_size: .
cdr3_nt: TGTGCCAGCAGTTACTCGAGCCTAACTCAGCCCCAGCATTTT
cdr3_aa: CASSYSSLTQPQHF

d_call: .
j_call: TRBJ2-7
v_call: TRBV21-1
clone_size: .
cdr3_nt: TGTGCCAGCAGCCGGCGGGAGGGTTCGTCTTACGAGCAGTACTTC
cdr3_aa: CASSRREGSSYEQYF

d_call: TRBD1
j_call: TRBJ2-6
v_call: TRBV5-1
clone_size: few
cdr3_nt: TGCGCCAGCAGCGGGACAGTGTCATCTGGGGCCAACGTCCTGACTTTC
cdr3_aa: CASSGTVSSGANVLTF

d_call: .
j_call: TRBJ2-5
v_call: TRBV5-1
clone_size: .
cdr3_nt: TGCGCCAGCCACCGCGGACTTTCATACGGAGAGACCCAGTACTTC
cdr3_aa: CASHRGLSYGETQYF

d_call: TRBD2
j_call: TRBJ2-3
v_call: TRBV20-1
clone_size: few
cdr3_nt: TGCAGTGCTAGAGATCAGCTAGCGGGAGCGGATACGCAGTATTTT
cdr3_aa: CSARDQLAGADTQYF

d_call: .
j_call: TRBJ2-5
v_call: TRBV18
clone_size: many
cdr3_nt: TGTGCCAGCTCACGTCAGGGGAACCAAGAGACCCAGTACTTC
cdr3_aa: CASSRQGNQETQYF

d_call: TRBD2
j_call: TRBJ2-1
v_call: TRBV5-6
clone_size: .
cdr3_nt: TGTGCCAGCAGCTTTGAACTAGCGGGAGGGGATGAGCAGTTCTTC
cdr3_aa: CASSFELAGGDEQFF

d_call: .
j_call: TRBJ1-3
v_call: TRBV6-5
clone_size: few
cdr3_nt: TGTGCCAGCAGTTACGACGGAGGCTCTGGAAACACCATATATTTT
cdr3_aa: CASSYDGGSGNTIYF